The source of this T cell receptor beta chain is a study of OX40 agonist ivuxolimab in advanced cancers. Study as a whole: Patients in the trial were receiving intravenous ivuxolimab every 2 weeks, at doses of 0.01 to 10 mg/kg. Patients with hepatocellular carcinoma, melanoma, renal cell or head and neck cancer made up the dose-escalation patients.

Study-wide findings and caveats: Some nonresponders additionally presented with little normalized T-cell clonal expansion.

Blood was sampled at baseline, cycle 4 day 1, and cycle 7 day 1. On this clone itself: The antigen remains undetermined.

The data were produced by immunoSEQ multiplex PCR, yet TCRdb's version contains in-frame clones alone and is incomplete. The sample has 77,000 or so clones, around nine tenths seen once. Trimming removed 3 bases from V and 7 bases from J; junction bases left unmatched: 10. The CDR3 runs 16 residues. Germline V gene data show CDR1 as KGHSH and CDR2 as LQKENI. The rearrangement uses TRBV18 and TRBJ2-1, with TRBD2 matching over 9 bases. This clonotype originated in an adult with an advanced solid tumor such as melanoma, head and neck, liver or kidney cancer. The sequenced sample was CD4+ or CD8+ T cells sorted from blood, obtained in a trial of the OX40 agonist ivuxolimab. As DNA, the CDR3 is TGTGCCAGCTCACCTGCGGGTAGCGGGAGTGGTAATGAGCAGTTCTTC. Encoded protein: CASSPAGSGSGNEQFF.